A single sample gave rise to the 18 T cell receptor beta chains below, sequenced in a study of read filtering for tumor transcriptome and immune sequencing. This library used approximately 390 ng RNA and molecular barcoded adaptors spanning alpha/delta and beta/gamma chains. TCRdb called the reads again in MiXCR, with one record for every CDR3 protein. This sample has 100,000 to 150,000 distinct CDR3 sequences, with 10% to 15% found just once. The material sequenced was a population of CD138-negative cells sorted from bone marrow. The receptors come from a donor aged 40 or older with multiple myeloma.

This clonotype was seen at least ten times. The chain employs TRBV5-1 and TRBJ2-1; TRBD2 aligns across 14 bases. CDR1 is SGHRS, CDR2 YFSETQ, per germline. CDR3 length: 16 residues. J was trimmed by 5 bases and V by 4 bases; bases with no gene match: 5. In DNA, the CDR3 is TGCGCCAGCAGCAAGGGACTAGCGGGAGTAAACAATGAGCAGTTCTTC. Protein sequence: CASSKGLAGVNNEQFF. The full variable domain, its missing parts supplied by reference TRBV5-1 and TRBJ2-1, is KAGVTQTPRYLIKTRGQQVTLSCSPISGHRSVSWYQQTPGQGLQFLFEYFSETQRNKGNFPGRFSGRQFSNSRSEMNVSTLELGDSALYLCASSKGLAGVNNEQFFGPGTRLTVL.

J is TRBJ2-3 and V is TRBV6-5; D could derive from TRBD1 or TRBD2 (5 bases each). V dropped 0 bases and J dropped 8 bases, with 9 bases sitting between them. Germline values: CDR1 MNHEY, CDR2 SVGAGI. The CDR3 is made up of 13 amino acids. The CDR3 DNA reads as TGTGCCAGCAGTTACTCGAGGGGCAGTACGCAGTATTTT. Its protein product is CASSYSRGSTQYF.

There are many counts of this clonotype. The chain recombines TRBV7-9 with TRBJ1-5; D is ambiguous. The CDR3 runs to 15 residues. Germline CDR1 reads SEHNR; CDR2 reads FQNEAQ (reference sequence). The germline V and J ends were trimmed by 2 bases and 2 bases, with 10 bases remaining between them. CDR3 sequence reads: CASSLSTLGNQPQHF. CDR3 DNA sequence: TGTGCCAGCAGCTTAAGCACGCTCGGCAATCAGCCCCAGCATTTT.

This chain links TRBV6-5 with TRBJ2-1; D call uncertain. Germline CDR1 reads MNHEY; CDR2 reads SVGAGI. CDR3 size: 14 residues. The V gene lost 6 bases and the J gene lost 1 base, with 10 bases spanning the gap. The CDR3 sequence is CASRSQGSYNEQFF. DNA of the CDR3: TGTGCCAGCAGGTCCCAAGGTTCCTACAATGAGCAGTTCTTC.

This clonotype appeared many times. This sequence joins TRBV20-1 and TRBJ2-7; 14 bases fit TRBD2. The CDR3 covers 18 residues. The V gene's germline CDR1 is DFQATT and CDR2 SNEGSKA (reference sequence). Trimming took 3 bases from V and 4 from J; bases not matched to a gene: 14. The CDR3 DNA reads TGCAGTGCTAGTGGGGGACTAGCGGGAGAGGCGGGTAGATACGAGCAGTACTTC. Translating gives CSASGGLAGEAGRYEQYF.

This chain uses TRBV7-2 with TRBJ2-1; TRBD1 aligns across 8 bases. The ends lost 5 bases at V and 12 bases at J; junction bases unmatched: 6. The CDR3 is 12 amino acids. Germline V gene sequence: CDR1 SGHTA, CDR2 FQGNSA. The DNA for the CDR3 is TGTGCCAGCAGCCCGGACAGGGTCAGGCAGTTCTTC. It codes for CASSPDRVRQFF.

This clonotype was counted a single time. This sequence may be a read error, since a much larger clone differs from it by one base. This chain uses TRBV7-2 with TRBJ2-5; D uncertain. There are 12 residues in the CDR3. Germline CDR1 is SGHTA and CDR2 is FQGNSA. CDR3 protein: CASSFGEEAQYF. DNA for the CDR3: TGTGCCAGCAGCTTCGGAGAAGAGGCCCAGTACTTC.

The table lists this clonotype with a few counts. The V and J genes are TRBV12-3 or TRBV12-4 and TRBJ2-2, with TRBD2 identical over 10 bases. The CDR3 has 17 amino acids. The V gene end was trimmed by 5 bases and the J gene end by 2 bases; junction bases not matched to a gene: 8. The chain's CDR3 is CASSLATSGDNTGELFF. The CDR3 coding sequence is TGTGCCAGCAGTCTGGCTACTAGCGGGGACAACACCGGGGAGCTGTTTTTT.

To note about this clonotype: This may be a read error, as it is one base from a much larger clone. The chain has TRBV6-5 and TRBJ2-1; D may be TRBD2 (6 bases). The CDR3 runs 14 residues. Germline V gene lookup returns CDR1 MNHEY and CDR2 SVGAGI. V lost 8 bases and J lost 3, with 14 bases in between. The chain's CDR3 is CASDKGGIYNEQFF. Here the CDR3 DNA reads TGTGCCAGCGATAAGGGCGGGATCTACAATGAGCAGTTCTTC.

This clonotype was observed many times. The chain has TRBV7-2 and TRBJ2-2; 7 bases are shared with TRBD1. The CDR3 length is 14 residues. Losses at the gene ends were 0 bases for V and 7 bases for J; bases not matched to a gene: 2. Per germline, CDR1 SGHTA and CDR2 FQGNSA. CDR3 amino acids: CASSLAGQFGELFF. CDR3 nucleotide sequence: TGTGCCAGCAGCTTAGCGGGACAGTTCGGGGAGCTGTTTTTT.

This clonotype occurred many times. This chain uses TRBV20-1 with TRBJ1-2, with 8 bases lining up with TRBD1. CDR3 length: 11 residues. J lost 11 bases, V lost 5 bases, and 7 bases had no gene match. CDR1 is DFQATT and CDR2 is SNEGSKA in the germline V gene (reference sequence). CDR3 DNA sequence: TGCAGTGCTCATCGGACAGGGACTTACACCTTC. It encodes CSAHRTGTYTF.

This clonotype was detected many times. The V and J genes are TRBV20-1 and TRBJ1-4, with TRBD1 matching over 9 bases. Germline CDR1 DFQATT, CDR2 SNEGSKA (reference sequence). V trimming: 2 bases; J trimming: 8 bases; junction bases outside the gene matches: 3. The CDR3 has 13 residues. The CDR3 protein is CSARRQGEEKLFF. The CDR3, as DNA: TGCAGTGCTAGAAGACAGGGGGAGGAAAAACTGTTTTTT.

Many counts were recorded for this clonotype. The V call is TRBV10-3, the J call TRBJ2-5; 8 bases are a match to TRBD2. In germline, CDR1 is ENHRY, CDR2 SYGVKD. V was pared by 6 bases and J by 4 bases, with 10 bases of the junction left unmatched. This CDR3 is 15 amino acids long. The CDR3 coding sequence is TGTGCCATCAGAAACAACGGGGGGGCCCGAGAGACCCAGTACTTC. It yields the protein CAIRNNGGARETQYF.

A word on this clonotype: A much more abundant neighbour one base away suggests this may be a read error. This chain joins TRBV20-1 and TRBJ1-5; 8 bases are shared with TRBD1. The germline V gene has CDR1 DFQATT and CDR2 SNEGSKA (reference sequence). CDR3 size: 15 residues. The CDR3 region has the DNA TGCAGTGCTATTCAGGGGGCCGGGGGCAATCAGCCCCAGCGTTTT. Translation: CSAIQGAGGNQPQRF.

With regard to this clonotype: The CDR3 carries no conserved terminal phenylalanine or tryptophan, so it likely arises from a read error. The chain links TRBV4-2 to TRBJ1-1; unclear D gene. V was pared by 4 bases and J by 4 bases, with 13 bases between. Germline V lookup: CDR1 LGHNA, CDR2 YNFKEQ. The CDR3 totals 14 residues. The DNA for the CDR3 is TGTGCCAGCAGCCGAACGCAGCCGAGCACTGAAGCTTTCTCT. Translated: CASSRTQPSTEAFS.

This clonotype appeared a few times. This rearrangement joins TRBV28 to TRBJ2-1; 7 nucleotides line up with TRBD1. Trimming took 7 bases from V and 11 from J; bases not matched to a gene: 14. The CDR3 runs to 14 residues. Germline values: CDR1 MDHEN, CDR2 SYDVKM. In nucleotides, the CDR3 is TGTGCCAGCACCTCCGCCGGACAGGCCGGTCAGCAGTTCTTC. The encoded protein is CASTSAGQAGQQFF.

This clonotype showed up many times. The chain is built from TRBV12-3 or TRBV12-4 and TRBJ2-1; D is unresolved. V was shortened by 7 bases and J by 6 bases, with 16 bases between the two germline ends. There are 14 residues in the CDR3. The CDR3 protein is CASTPQPLGNEQFF. Written as DNA, the CDR3 is TGTGCCAGCACCCCCCAGCCCTTAGGCAATGAGCAGTTCTTC.

In its sample, this clonotype was seen many times. The chain recombines TRBV29-1 with TRBJ2-7, with 11 bases fitting TRBD1. The germline gives CDR1 SQVTM, CDR2 ANQGSEA. Unmatched junction bases numbered 10, after V lost 6 bases and J lost 6 bases. CDR3 length: 14 amino acids. CDR3 in DNA: TGCAGCGTCCTCCGGGACAGGGGGGGAGTCGAGCAGTACTTC. Amino acids: CSVLRDRGGVEQYF.